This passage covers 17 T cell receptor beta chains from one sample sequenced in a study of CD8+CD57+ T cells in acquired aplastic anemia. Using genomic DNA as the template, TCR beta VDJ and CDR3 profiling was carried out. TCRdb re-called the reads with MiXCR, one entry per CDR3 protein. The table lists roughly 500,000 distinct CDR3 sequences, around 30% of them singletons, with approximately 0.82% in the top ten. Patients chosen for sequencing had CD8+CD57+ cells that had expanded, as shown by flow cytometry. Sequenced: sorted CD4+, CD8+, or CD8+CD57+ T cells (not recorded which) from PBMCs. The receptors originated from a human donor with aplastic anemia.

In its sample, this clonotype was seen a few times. The CDR3 nucleotides read TGTGCCAGCAGCTTGCCGGGGAACTATGGCTACACCTTC. Its protein product is CASSLPGNYGYTF. V is TRBV7-2 and J is TRBJ1-2, with D uncertain. Germline lookup yields CDR1 SGHTA and CDR2 FQGNSA. Trimming took 3 bases from V and 2 from J, leaving 7 bases between them. The length of the CDR3 is 13 residues.

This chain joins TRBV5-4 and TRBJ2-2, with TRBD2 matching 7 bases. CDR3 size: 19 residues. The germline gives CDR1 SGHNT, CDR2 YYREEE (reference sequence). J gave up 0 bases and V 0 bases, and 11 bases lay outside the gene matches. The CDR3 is CASSLELSGAFANTGELFF. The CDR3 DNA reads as TGTGCCAGCAGCTTGGAGTTGAGCGGGGCGTTCGCGAACACCGGGGAGCTGTTTTTT.

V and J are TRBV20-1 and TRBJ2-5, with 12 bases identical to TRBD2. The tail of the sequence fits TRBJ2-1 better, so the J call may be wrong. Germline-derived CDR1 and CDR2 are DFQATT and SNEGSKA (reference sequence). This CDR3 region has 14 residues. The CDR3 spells CSATLAGGIHEQFF. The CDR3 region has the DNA TGCAGTGCGACCCTAGCGGGGGGGATCCATGAGCAGTTCTTC.

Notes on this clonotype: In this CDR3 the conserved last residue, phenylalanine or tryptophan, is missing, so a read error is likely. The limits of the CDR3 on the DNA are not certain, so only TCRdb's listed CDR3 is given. The CDR3 loop is CASSDLGGTLY. The rearrangement links TRBV2 to TRBJ1-2; TRBD1, as called in the table, went unchecked against the DNA. The germline CDR1 and CDR2 sequences are SNHLY and FYNNEI. From its first to its last residue, the CDR3 has 11 amino acids.

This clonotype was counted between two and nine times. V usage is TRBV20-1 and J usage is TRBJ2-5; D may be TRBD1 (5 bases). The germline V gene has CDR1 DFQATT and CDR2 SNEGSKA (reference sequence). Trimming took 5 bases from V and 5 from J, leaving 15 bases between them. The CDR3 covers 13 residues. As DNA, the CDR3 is TGCAGTGCTCCCAGGGAATTGGGGGAGACCCAGTACTTC. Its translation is CSAPRELGETQYF.

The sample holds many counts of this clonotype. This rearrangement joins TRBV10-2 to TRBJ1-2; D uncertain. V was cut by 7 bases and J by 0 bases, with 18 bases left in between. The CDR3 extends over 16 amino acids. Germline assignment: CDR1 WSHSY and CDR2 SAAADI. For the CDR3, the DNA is TGCGCCAGCATCGATCAGCCTTCTATATCTAACTATGGCTACACCTTC. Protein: CASIDQPSISNYGYTF.

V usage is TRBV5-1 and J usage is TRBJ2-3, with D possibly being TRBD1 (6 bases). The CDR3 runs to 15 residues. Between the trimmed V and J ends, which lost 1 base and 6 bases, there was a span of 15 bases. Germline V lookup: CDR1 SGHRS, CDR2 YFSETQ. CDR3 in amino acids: CASSLITGTADTQYF. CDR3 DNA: TGCGCCAGCAGCTTGATCACAGGGACCGCGGATACGCAGTATTTT.

The CDR3 nucleotides read TGTGCCAGCAGCTCACGCAAATCAATGAACACTGAAGCTTTCTTT. Protein product: CASSSRKSMNTEAFF. The genes are TRBV13 and TRBJ1-1; no firm D call. The length of the CDR3 is 15 residues. Between the trimmed V and J ends, which lost 4 bases and 0 bases, there was a span of 12 bases. Germline V CDR1 and CDR2: PRHDT, FYEKMQ (reference sequence).

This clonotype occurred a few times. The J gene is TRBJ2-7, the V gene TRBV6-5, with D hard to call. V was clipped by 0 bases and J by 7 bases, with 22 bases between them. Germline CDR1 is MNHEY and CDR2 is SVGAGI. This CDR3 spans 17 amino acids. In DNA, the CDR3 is TGTGCCAGCAGTTACTCGCCGGTTGGCGGAATCCGAGAAGAGCAGTACTTC. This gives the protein CASSYSPVGGIREEQYF.

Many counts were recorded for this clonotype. The CDR3 sequence is CASSIPNQPQHF. In nucleotides, the CDR3 is TGTGCCAGTAGTATCCCAAATCAGCCCCAGCATTTT. The V gene is TRBV19, the J gene TRBJ1-5; D gene unclear. Germline CDR1 reads LNHDA; CDR2 reads SQIVND (reference sequence). The CDR3 covers 12 residues. Trimming left V 3 bases short and J 4 bases short, with 4 bases between.

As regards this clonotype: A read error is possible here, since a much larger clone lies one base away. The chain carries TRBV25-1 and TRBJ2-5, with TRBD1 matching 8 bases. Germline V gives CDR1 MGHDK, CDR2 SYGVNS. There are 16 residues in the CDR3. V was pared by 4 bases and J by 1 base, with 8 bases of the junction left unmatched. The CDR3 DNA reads TGTGCCAGCAGTGGATTGATTACAGGGGGCCAAGAGACCCAGTACTTC. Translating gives CASSGLITGGQETQYF.

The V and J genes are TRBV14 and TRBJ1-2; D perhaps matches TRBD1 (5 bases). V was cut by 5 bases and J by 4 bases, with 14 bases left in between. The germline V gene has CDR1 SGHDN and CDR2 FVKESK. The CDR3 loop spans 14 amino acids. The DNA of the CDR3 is TGTGCCAGCAGCTCACCGGGGGGGAGCTATGGCTACACCTTC. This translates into CASSSPGGSYGYTF.

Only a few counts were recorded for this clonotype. This CDR3 reads CASSYRGLEGEQFF. In DNA form, the CDR3 reads TGTGCCAGCAGCTATCGTGGACTAGAAGGTGAGCAGTTCTTC. This sequence joins TRBV7-3 and TRBJ2-1; 7 nucleotides match TRBD2. J was trimmed by 9 bases and V by 4 bases; bases with no gene match: 9. CDR1 SGHTA and CDR2 FQGTGA come from the germline V gene. CDR3 length: 14 residues.

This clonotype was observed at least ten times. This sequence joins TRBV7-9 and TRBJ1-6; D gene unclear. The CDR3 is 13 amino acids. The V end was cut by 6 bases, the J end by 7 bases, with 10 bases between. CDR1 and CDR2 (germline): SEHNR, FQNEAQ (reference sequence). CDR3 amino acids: CASRQQLNSPLHF. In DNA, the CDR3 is TGTGCCAGCAGACAACAGTTAAATTCACCCCTCCACTTT. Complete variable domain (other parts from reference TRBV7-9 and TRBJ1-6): DTGVSQNPRHKITKRGQNVTFRCDPISEHNRLYWYRQTLGQGPEFLTYFQNEAQLEKSRLLSDRFSAERPKGSFSTLEIQRTEQGDSAMYLCASRQQLNSPLHFGNGTRLTVT.

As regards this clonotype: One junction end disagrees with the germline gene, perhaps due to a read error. The CDR3 sequence: CASSLTENYGCTF. Here the CDR3 DNA reads TGTGCCAGCAGCTTAACAGAGAACTATGGCTGCACCTTC. This sequence joins TRBV9 and TRBJ1-2; no firm D call. Germline V CDR1 and CDR2: SGDLS, YYNGEE. The CDR3 has 13 amino acids.

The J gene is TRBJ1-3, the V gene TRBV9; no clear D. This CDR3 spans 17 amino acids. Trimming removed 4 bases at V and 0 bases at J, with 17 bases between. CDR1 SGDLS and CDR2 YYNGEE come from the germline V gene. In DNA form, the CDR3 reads TGTGCCAGCAGCTCGTTACCGGAAGCGAGCTCTGGAAACACCATATATTTT. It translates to CASSSLPEASSGNTIYF. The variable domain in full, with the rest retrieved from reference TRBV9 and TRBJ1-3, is DSGVTQTPKHLITATGQRVTLRCSPRSGDLSVYWYQQSLDQGLQFLIQYYNGEERAKGNILERFSAQQFPDLHSELNLSSLELGDSALYFCASSSLPEASSGNTIYFGEGSWLTVV.

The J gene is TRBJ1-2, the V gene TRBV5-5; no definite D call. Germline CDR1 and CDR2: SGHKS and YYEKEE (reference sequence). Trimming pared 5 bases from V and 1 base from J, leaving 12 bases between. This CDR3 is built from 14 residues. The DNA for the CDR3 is TGTGCCAGCAGTCCGGGCGGACTTAACTATGGCTACACCTTC. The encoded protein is CASSPGGLNYGYTF.